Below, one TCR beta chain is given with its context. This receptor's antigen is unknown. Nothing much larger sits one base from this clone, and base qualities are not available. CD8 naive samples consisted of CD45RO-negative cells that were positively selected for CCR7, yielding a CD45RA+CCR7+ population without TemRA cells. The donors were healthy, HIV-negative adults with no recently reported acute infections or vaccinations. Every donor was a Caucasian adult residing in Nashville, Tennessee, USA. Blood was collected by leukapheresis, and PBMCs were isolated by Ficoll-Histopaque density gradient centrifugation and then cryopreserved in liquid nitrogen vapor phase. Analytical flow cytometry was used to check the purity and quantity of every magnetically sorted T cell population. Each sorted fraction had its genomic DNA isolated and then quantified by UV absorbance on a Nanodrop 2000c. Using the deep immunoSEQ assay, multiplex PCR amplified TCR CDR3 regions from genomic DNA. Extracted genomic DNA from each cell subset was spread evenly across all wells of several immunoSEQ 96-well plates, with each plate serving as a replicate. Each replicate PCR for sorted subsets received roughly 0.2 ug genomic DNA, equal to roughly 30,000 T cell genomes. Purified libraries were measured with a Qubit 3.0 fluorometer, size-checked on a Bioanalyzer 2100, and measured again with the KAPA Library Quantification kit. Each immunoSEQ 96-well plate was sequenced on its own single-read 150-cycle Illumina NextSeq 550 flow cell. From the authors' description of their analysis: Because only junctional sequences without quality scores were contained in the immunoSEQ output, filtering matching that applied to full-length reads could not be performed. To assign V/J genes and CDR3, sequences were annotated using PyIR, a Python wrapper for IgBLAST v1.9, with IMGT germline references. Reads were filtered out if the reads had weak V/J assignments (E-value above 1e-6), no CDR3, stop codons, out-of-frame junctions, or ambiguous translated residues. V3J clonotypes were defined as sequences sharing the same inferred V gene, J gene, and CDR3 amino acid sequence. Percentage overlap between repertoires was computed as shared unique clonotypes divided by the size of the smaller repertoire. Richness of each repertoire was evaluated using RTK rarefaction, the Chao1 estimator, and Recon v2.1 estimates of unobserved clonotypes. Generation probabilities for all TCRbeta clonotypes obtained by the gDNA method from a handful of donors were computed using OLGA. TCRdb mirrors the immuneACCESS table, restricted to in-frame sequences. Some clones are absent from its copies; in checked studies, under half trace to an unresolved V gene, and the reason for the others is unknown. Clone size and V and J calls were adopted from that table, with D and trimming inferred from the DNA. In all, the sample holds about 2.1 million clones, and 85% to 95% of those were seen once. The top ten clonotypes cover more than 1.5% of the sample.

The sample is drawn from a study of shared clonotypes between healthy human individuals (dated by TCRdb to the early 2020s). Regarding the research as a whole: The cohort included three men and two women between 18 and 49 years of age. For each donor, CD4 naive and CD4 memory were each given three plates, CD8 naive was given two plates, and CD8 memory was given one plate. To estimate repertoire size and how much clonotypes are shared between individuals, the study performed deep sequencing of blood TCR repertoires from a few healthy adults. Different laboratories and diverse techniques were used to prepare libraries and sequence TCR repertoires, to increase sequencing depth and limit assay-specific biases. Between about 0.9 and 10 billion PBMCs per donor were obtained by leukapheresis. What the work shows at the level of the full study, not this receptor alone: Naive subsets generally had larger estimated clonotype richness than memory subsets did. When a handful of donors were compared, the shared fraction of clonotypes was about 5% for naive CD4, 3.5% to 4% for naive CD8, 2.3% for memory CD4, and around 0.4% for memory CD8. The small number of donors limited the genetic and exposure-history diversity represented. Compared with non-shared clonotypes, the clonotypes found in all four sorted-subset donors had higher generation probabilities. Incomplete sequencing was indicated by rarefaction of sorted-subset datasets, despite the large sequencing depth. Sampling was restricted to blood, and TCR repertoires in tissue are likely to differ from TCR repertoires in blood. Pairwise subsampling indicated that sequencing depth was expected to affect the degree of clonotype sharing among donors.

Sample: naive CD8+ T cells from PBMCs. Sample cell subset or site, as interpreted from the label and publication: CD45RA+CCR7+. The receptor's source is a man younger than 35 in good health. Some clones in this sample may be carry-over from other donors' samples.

This receptor has the CDR3 CASSDGAGGGKNTEAFF. The nucleotide sequence reads as follows: TGTGCCAGCAGTGACGGGGCAGGGGGCGGGAAGAACACTGAAGCTTTCTTT. The receptor chain draws on TRBV6-4 and TRBJ1-1, with TRBD1 identical over 8 junction bases. Reading from cysteine to phenylalanine, the CDR3 counts 17 amino acids. Left in the record is the CDR3 DNA by itself, 51 bases read in frame from the first base. Per the germline V gene, MRHNA is the CDR1 and SNTAGT is the CDR2. V and J are trimmed by 2 bases and 1 base, and the gene matches miss 9 bases of the junction.